The 10 T cell receptor beta chains in this list originate from one sample, sequenced in a study of blood T cell repertoires in COVID-19. This table comes from immunoSEQ multiplex PCR, and its TCRdb copy is limited to in-frame clones, with some not included. The sample has some 110,000 clones; around three quarters are singletons. Sequenced input: peripheral blood. These receptors originate from a man in his 70s with acute or convalescent COVID-19.

In this sample, this clone turned up once. The chain couples TRBV9 to TRBJ2-5, with 10 bases that match TRBD1. This CDR3 contains 16 residues. J lost 4 bases, V lost 3 bases, and 9 bases had no gene match. Germline V CDR1 and CDR2: SGDLS, YYNGEE. CDR3 coding DNA: TGTGCCAGCAGCGCGACAGGGGGCTATGGAGGAGAGACCCAGTACTTC. Its translation: CASSATGGYGGETQYF.

V and J are TRBV19 and TRBJ2-3, with 10 bases lining up with TRBD2. CDR1 LNHDA and CDR2 SQIVND come from the germline V gene (reference sequence). Losses at the gene ends were 3 bases for V and 2 bases for J; bases not matched to a gene: 5. CDR3 size: 16 residues. CDR3 in DNA: TGTGCCAGTAGTATTATAGCGGGAGGATCCACAGATACGCAGTATTTT. The encoded protein is CASSIIAGGSTDTQYF.

The rearrangement joins TRBV7-9 to TRBJ1-4; 11 bases are shared with TRBD1. This CDR3 is 18 amino acids long. Unmatched junction bases numbered 9, after V lost 3 bases and J lost 3 bases. CDR1 and CDR2 from the germline V gene are SEHNR and FQNEAQ (reference sequence). CDR3 sequence reads: CASSFFLDRGLPNEKLFF. In DNA, the CDR3 is TGTGCCAGCAGCTTTTTTCTGGACAGGGGGCTACCTAATGAAAAACTGTTTTTT.

V is TRBV4-3 and J is TRBJ2-6, with D perhaps matching TRBD1 (5 bases). Germline V lookup: CDR1 LGHNA, CDR2 YSLEER. The V end lost 2 bases, the J end lost 1 base, and 12 bases lay between the germline ends. The CDR3 runs 17 residues. The CDR3 DNA is TGCGCCAGCAGCCAACTTGACAGCGCGTCTGGGGCCAACGTCCTGACTTTC. The encoded protein is CASSQLDSASGANVLTF.

The chain carries TRBV5-5 and TRBJ2-5; D might be TRBD1 (5 bases). The CDR3 contains 15 residues. Germline V lookup: CDR1 SGHKS, CDR2 YYEKEE (reference sequence). Trimming pared 4 bases from V and 2 bases from J, leaving 15 bases between. The CDR3 loop is CASSNLGAGQETQYF. CDR3 sequence (DNA): TGTGCCAGCAGCAATTTAGGGGCCGGGCAAGAGACCCAGTACTTC.

The V and J genes are TRBV28 and TRBJ2-7; no clear D gene. V shed 6 bases and J shed 3 bases, with 12 bases lying between them. The CDR3 is 13 residues long. Germline CDR1 MDHEN, CDR2 SYDVKM. This CDR3 is CASRSPLNYEQYF. Written as DNA, the CDR3 is TGTGCCAGCAGGTCCCCGTTAAACTACGAGCAGTACTTC.

This chain connects TRBV28 to TRBJ1-3, with D maybe TRBD1 (6 bases). The CDR3 covers 17 residues. The germline CDR1 and CDR2 sequences are MDHEN and SYDVKM. The V end lost 4 bases, the J end lost 0 bases, and 16 bases lay between the germline ends. The CDR3 region is CASSSPLGQVSGNTIYF. The CDR3 bases are TGTGCCAGCAGTTCCCCCCTGGGACAAGTCTCTGGAAACACCATATATTTT.

This chain connects TRBV15 to TRBJ2-1; 14 nucleotides agree with TRBD2. CDR1 is LNHNV, CDR2 YYDKDF, per germline (reference sequence). The trim removed 1 base at V and 0 bases at J, leaving 8 bases unmatched. The CDR3 length is 20 residues. The CDR3 sequence: CATSRGLAGGPTISYNEQFF. The CDR3 DNA reads as TGTGCCACCAGCAGAGGACTAGCGGGAGGGCCGACAATCTCCTACAATGAGCAGTTCTTC. Full variable domain (remainder filled in from reference TRBV15 and TRBJ2-1): DAMVIQNPRYQVTQFGKPVTLSCSQTLNHNVMYWYQQKSSQAPKLLFHYYDKDFNNEADTPDNFQSRRPNTSFCFLDIRSPGLGDTAMYLCATSRGLAGGPTISYNEQFFGPGTRLTVL.

This chain connects TRBV24-1 to TRBJ2-3; a weak D match, TRBD2 (7 bases). Germline CDR1 is KGHDR and CDR2 is SFDVKD. This CDR3 has 15 residues. V was shortened by 4 bases and J by 5 bases, with 15 bases between the two germline ends. CDR3 in DNA: TGTGCCACCAGTGACCCTAGCGGAGGGGGAGATACGCAGTATTTT. It encodes CATSDPSGGGDTQYF.

This chain joins TRBV5-1 and TRBJ2-1; possibly TRBD2 for D (6 bases). Trimming removed 0 bases from V and 7 bases from J, with 11 bases in between. Per germline, CDR1 SGHRS and CDR2 YFSETQ. The CDR3 sequence is 14 residues long. The DNA of the CDR3 is TGCGCCAGCAGCTTGGGGGGGACTGGTAATGAGCAGTTCTTC. It encodes CASSLGGTGNEQFF. The variable domain in full, completed from reference TRBV5-1 and TRBJ2-1, reads KAGVTQTPRYLIKTRGQQVTLSCSPISGHRSVSWYQQTPGQGLQFLFEYFSETQRNKGNFPGRFSGRQFSNSRSEMNVSTLELGDSALYLCASSLGGTGNEQFFGPGTRLTVL.